A selection of T cell receptor beta chains follows, all from one sample in a study of blood T cell repertoires in COVID-19. Here immunoSEQ multiplex PCR was the method, and the copy in TCRdb shows in-frame clones only, minus some. Of 300,000 or so clones listed, about 93% were seen once; the top ten hold 1.1%. Material for sequencing was PBMCs or T cells enriched from blood (not recorded which). The source of these receptors is a woman in her 30s who had recovered from COVID-19. Each CDR3 is given with its conserved first and last residue. The D gene is left open where the match is weak. Expanded clones get a size class; other rows say once, few or many, or leave the size out.

d_call,clone_size,v_call,j_call,cdr3_aa,cdr3_nt
TRBD2,-,TRBV6-2/TRBV6-3,TRBJ2-1,CASSYFAGASQFF,TGTGCCAGCAGTTATTTCGCGGGAGCTTCGCAGTTCTTC
-,-,TRBV7-9,TRBJ1-6,CASSFGGPNSPLHF,TGTGCCAGCAGCTTCGGGGGGCCTAATTCACCCCTCCACTTT
-,-,TRBV2,TRBJ2-2,CASTWGPTGLGGELFF,TGTGCCAGCACTTGGGGCCCTACAGGGCTTGGCGGGGAGCTGTTTTTT
-,-,TRBV30,TRBJ1-1,CAWRRGVNTEAFF,TGTGCCTGGAGACGGGGGGTGAACACTGAAGCTTTCTTT
-,-,TRBV19,TRBJ2-7,CASSMGVLYEQYF,TGTGCCAGTAGTATGGGCGTTCTCTACGAGCAGTACTTC
TRBD1,-,TRBV7-9,TRBJ1-5,CASSLTTGTGSNQPQHF,TGTGCCAGCAGCTTAACCACCGGGACAGGGTCCAATCAGCCCCAGCATTTT
-,-,TRBV3-1/TRBV3-2,TRBJ1-2,CASSKPQGPNYGYTF,TGTGCCAGCAGCAAACCACAGGGACCGAACTATGGCTACACCTTC
-,-,TRBV6-2/TRBV6-3,TRBJ2-1,CASSYYNGSSYNEQFF,TGTGCCAGCAGTTACTACAACGGGAGCTCCTACAATGAGCAGTTCTTC
-,-,TRBV4-2,TRBJ2-1,CASSHPAGNEQFF,TGTGCCAGCAGCCATCCTGCAGGGAACGAGCAGTTCTTC
TRBD1,-,TRBV5-1,TRBJ1-1,CASSSRGQPNTEAFF,TGCGCCAGCAGCTCGAGGGGACAGCCAAACACTGAAGCTTTCTTT
TRBD1,-,TRBV7-9,TRBJ1-2,CASSSDRENYGYTF,TGTGCCAGCAGCTCGGACAGGGAAAACTATGGCTACACCTTC
-,-,TRBV28,TRBJ2-7,CASSSGSLVFYEQYF,TGTGCCAGCAGCTCAGGGTCTTTAGTGTTCTACGAGCAGTACTTC
-,once,TRBV27,TRBJ2-1,CASSLGAGIHYNEQFF,TGTGCCAGCAGTTTAGGGGCAGGAATACACTACAATGAGCAGTTCTTC
TRBD2,-,TRBV18,TRBJ2-2,CASSPQRLAFTGELFF,TGTGCCAGCTCACCACAGAGACTAGCGTTCACCGGGGAGCTGTTTTTT
TRBD2,-,TRBV19,TRBJ2-5,CATRGSSGRETQYF,TGTGCCACCCGCGGGAGTAGCGGGAGGGAGACCCAGTACTTC
TRBD1,-,TRBV7-2,TRBJ1-2,CASSFARQGARNYGYTF,TGTGCCAGCAGCTTCGCCCGACAGGGGGCGAGGAACTATGGCTACACCTTC
TRBD2,-,TRBV6-2/TRBV6-3,TRBJ2-3,CASSYRGTASGRPDTQYF,TGTGCCAGCAGTTACCGCGGGACAGCTAGCGGGAGACCAGATACGCAGTATTTT
TRBD1,-,TRBV5-1,TRBJ1-3,CASSLAGGQGSGNTIYF,TGCGCCAGCAGCTTGGCCGGGGGACAGGGTTCTGGAAACACCATATATTTT
-,-,TRBV16,TRBJ2-7,CASSQSTINEQYF,TGTGCCAGCAGCCAATCGACAATCAACGAGCAGTACTTC
-,-,TRBV28,TRBJ1-5,CASTSLGQGFHQPQHF,TGTGCCAGCACCTCATTAGGGCAGGGGTTTCATCAGCCCCAGCATTTT
-,once,TRBV30,TRBJ1-5,CAWSVLGGNQPQHF,TGTGCCTGGAGTGTACTTGGTGGCAATCAGCCCCAGCATTTT
TRBD1,-,TRBV30,TRBJ1-5,CAWQQGARSNQPQHF,TGTGCCTGGCAACAGGGGGCGAGGAGCAATCAGCCCCAGCATTTT